This T cell receptor beta chain is drawn from a study of metastatic and nonmetastatic thyroid tumors. Looking at the study overall: Malignant and benign thyroid patients had repertoires compared in peripheral blood and tumor or nodule tissue. General study findings and limits: Significantly greater TCR beta diversity was reportedly found in malignant thyroid tumors than in benign nodules (in blood and tumor).

This clone has only a few counts. As yet, its antigen is unknown. Per the original methods: For papillary thyroid cancer, a distant-metastasis classifier was constructed from CDR3 differences observed across clinicopathological groups. TCRdb re-analyzed the PCR reads through MiXCR. Here the V and J calls rest on TCRdb's processing, not on the authors' analysis. The sample yields about 46,000 clones, approximately 24% seen once. No patient received treatment before thyroid surgery. Losses at the gene ends were 1 base for V and 9 bases for J; bases not matched to a gene: 5. CDR1 and CDR2 (germline): LNHDA, SQIVND (reference sequence). This CDR3 comprises 14 residues.

This chain uses TRBV19 with TRBJ2-1, with 8 bases lining up with TRBD1. The sequence derives from a male donor with papillary thyroid cancer or a benign thyroid nodule (not recorded which). Some clones in this sample may be carry-over from other donors' samples. Sequenced input: blood. Here the CDR3 DNA reads TGTGCCAGTAGTATAGGTACAGGGGGGCCTGAGCAGTTCTTC. Translation: CASSIGTGGPEQFF.